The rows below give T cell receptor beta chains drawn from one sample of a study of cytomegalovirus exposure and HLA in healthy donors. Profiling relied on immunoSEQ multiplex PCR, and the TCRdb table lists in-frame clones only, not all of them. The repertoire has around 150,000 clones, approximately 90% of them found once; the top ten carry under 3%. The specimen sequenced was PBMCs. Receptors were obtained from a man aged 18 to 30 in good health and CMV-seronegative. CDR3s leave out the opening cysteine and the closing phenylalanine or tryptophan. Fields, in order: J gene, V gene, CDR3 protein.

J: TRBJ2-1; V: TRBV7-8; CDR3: ASSWRQGDEQF
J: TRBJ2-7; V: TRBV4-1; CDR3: ASSHIGTGARAAYEQY
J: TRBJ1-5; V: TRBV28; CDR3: ASSLRGIREPQH
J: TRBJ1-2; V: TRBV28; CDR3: ASSSQGSGGYT
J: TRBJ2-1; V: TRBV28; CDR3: ASSLYGGAYNEQF
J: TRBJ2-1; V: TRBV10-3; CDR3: AISEYDFGNEQF
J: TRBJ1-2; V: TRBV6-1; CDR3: ASSEGGGPLGHYGYT
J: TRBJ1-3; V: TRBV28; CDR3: ASSLAGSRVY
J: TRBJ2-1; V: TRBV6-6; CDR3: ASRLTSGSTGNEQF
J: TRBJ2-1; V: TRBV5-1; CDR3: ASSLVTSGGTSEQF
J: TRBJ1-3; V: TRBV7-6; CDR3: ASSATRGFSGNTIY
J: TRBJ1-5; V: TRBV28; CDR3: ASLDRVGQPQH
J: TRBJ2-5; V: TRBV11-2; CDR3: ASSSRQVRGGETQY
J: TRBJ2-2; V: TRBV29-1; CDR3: SVRGNTGELF
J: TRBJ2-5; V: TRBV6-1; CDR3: ASSAGVLETQY
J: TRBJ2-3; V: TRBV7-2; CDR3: ASSIDRADTQY
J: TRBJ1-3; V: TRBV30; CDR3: AWDQGASGNTIY
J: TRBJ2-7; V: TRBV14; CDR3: ASSQGQGSYEQY
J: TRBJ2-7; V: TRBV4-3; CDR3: ASSQGGTGRREQY
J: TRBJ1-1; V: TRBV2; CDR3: ASGTGALMNTEAF
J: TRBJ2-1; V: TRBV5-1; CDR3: ASKSKVGAPNEQF
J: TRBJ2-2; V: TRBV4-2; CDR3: ASSQDGQGANTGELF
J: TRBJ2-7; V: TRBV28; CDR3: ASSRTETYEQY
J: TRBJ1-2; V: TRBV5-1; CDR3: ASSATGGQAYGYT
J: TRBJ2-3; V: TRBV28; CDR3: ASSLYSGGGYTDTQY
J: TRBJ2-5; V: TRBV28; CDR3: ASSSHSVQETQY
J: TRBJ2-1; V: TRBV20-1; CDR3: SAAPYNEQF